This TCR beta chain was profiled in a study of CD8+ T cells in alopecia areata. This clone was recorded once. Antigen unknown. cDNA prepared by RNA extraction and subsequent reverse transcription served as the template for sequencing. Measured with immunoSEQ multiplex PCR; TCRdb has only the in-frame clones, and not every one. This table holds 250,000 or so clones, around two thirds found once. This CDR3 spans 14 amino acids. Deletions cut 5 bases from V and 1 base from J, with 8 bases between. Per the germline V gene, CDR1 is SGHAT and CDR2 is FQNNGV. Study conclusions and caveats: Researchers report lesional scalp, most notably alopecia totalis/universalis, outstripped normal scalp in clonality. Scalp sample sequencing also detects resident alphabeta T cells of normal skin.

V gene TRBV11-2 combines with J gene TRBJ2-2, with D tentatively TRBD1 (6 bases). The receptor comes from a human donor with alopecia areata. This specimen consisted of CD4+ T cells sorted from blood, obtained at week 0. Here the CDR3 DNA reads TGTGCCAGCAGCGTGGACAGGAACACCGGGGAGCTGTTTTTT. Protein product: CASSVDRNTGELFF.